This TCR beta chain was identified during a study of cytomegalovirus exposure and HLA in healthy donors. Regarding the study as a whole: An assumption of roughly uniform sequencing depth across donors underlay the presence/absence analyses. Accurate predictions that matched the HLA-A and HLA-B alleles of most subjects were reportedly made from TCR beta sequences. The investigators catalogued 150 or so TCR beta chains as cytomegalovirus-associated.

In regard to this clone: What it binds is not known.

Researchers ran the PCR with 60 Vbeta and 13 Jbeta primers. The data were produced by immunoSEQ multiplex PCR, yet TCRdb's version contains in-frame clones alone and is incomplete. The profile shows 85,000 to 100,000 clones, roughly 80% of them singletons. The material sequenced was PBMCs. The source of this sequence is a girl aged 2 to 9 in good health and CMV-seropositive.

This CDR3 reads CASSLELSWTF. The CDR3 DNA reads TGTGCCAGCAGCTTGGAGCTAAGTTGGACCTTC. This chain uses TRBV5-4 with TRBJ1-2; no firm D call. CDR3 length: 11 residues. Per germline, CDR1 SGHNT and CDR2 YYREEE (reference sequence). V lost 0 bases, J lost 14 bases, and 11 bases lay in between.